This T cell receptor beta chain stems from a study of graft-versus-host responses after intestinal transplantation. Study summary: Recipients received multivisceral, liver-intestinal, or isolated intestinal transplants. Recipients uniformly received anti-thymocyte globulin induction, followed by tacrolimus and steroids for three to four years.

Comment on this clone: No antigen is known for it.

The table came from immunoSEQ multiplex PCR; TCRdb's copy has only in-frame clones and leaves some out. The table lists under 65,000 clones, 90% to 95% of them singletons. Whole-study findings and limits: In patients with graft-donor T cell macrochimerism, allograft graft-versus-host to host-versus-graft clonal ratios were high. Some GvH clones were seen earlier in gut or blood, suggesting intestinal origin.

This CDR3 contains 12 residues. Trimming left V 5 bases short and J 6 bases short, with 10 bases between. Germline loops: CDR1 SNHLY, CDR2 FYNNEI. The sequenced sample was unstimulated CD4+ T cells sorted from spleen or lymph node cells, obtained before transplant. The chain links TRBV2 to TRBJ1-2, with D maybe TRBD1 (6 bases). The source of this sequence is a human donor who was the organ donor for an intestinal transplant. For the CDR3, the DNA is TGTGCCAGCAGTTTACAGGGAAATGGCTACACCTTC. Protein: CASSLQGNGYTF.